The rows below give T cell receptor beta chains drawn from one sample of a study of blood T cells in healthy people across ages. MiXCR, run by TCRdb on the 5' RACE reads, gives a single entry per CDR3 protein. This table has 700,000 or so distinct CDR3 sequences, 22% appearing once. The sequencing sample was made of blood. The receptor set was obtained from a man between 65 and 85 years old in good health. The CDR3 runs from the conserved cysteine through the conserved F or W. The D gene is left open where the match is weak. A clone size is listed for some rows: how often the clone was seen (once, few, many), or a class if it is expanded.

D	V	length	J	size	CDR3	DNA
.	TRBV7-9	14	TRBJ1-1	few	CASSPSSANTEAFF	TGTGCCAGCAGCCCGTCGTCGGCGAACACTGAAGCTTTCTTT
.	TRBV27	17	TRBJ1-5	few	CASSRGRDYRRNQPQHF	TGTGCCAGCAGCCGCGGCAGGGACTACAGGCGCAATCAGCCCCAGCATTTT
TRBD2	TRBV9	15	TRBJ2-1	.	CAASGGESSYNEQFF	TGTGCCGCATCCGGGGGGGAGAGCTCCTACAATGAGCAGTTCTTC
.	TRBV28	15	TRBJ2-3	few	CASSPGTLRADTQYF	TGTGCCAGCTCCCCCGGGACCCTCAGAGCAGATACGCAGTATTTT
.	TRBV20-1	14	TRBJ2-1	.	CSARVPGSYNEQFF	TGCAGTGCTAGAGTTCCAGGTTCCTACAATGAGCAGTTCTTC
.	TRBV12-3/TRBV12-4	14	TRBJ1-5	.	CASSFRQHNQPQHF	TGTGCCAGCAGTTTTAGGCAGCACAACCAGCCCCAGCATTTT
.	TRBV12-5	15	TRBJ2-4	few	CASGLIKDVKNIQYF	TGTGCTAGTGGCCTTATAAAGGATGTCAAAAACATTCAGTACTTC
TRBD1	TRBV6-6	18	TRBJ2-5	.	CASSYSSPPSTGPETQYF	TGTGCCAGCAGTTACTCTTCCCCACCTTCGACAGGGCCAGAGACCCAGTACTTC
.	TRBV20-1	15	TRBJ2-1	.	CSARRTAYSYNEQFF	TGCAGTGCTAGACGGACCGCCTACTCCTACAATGAGCAGTTCTTC
TRBD1	TRBV6-6	16	TRBJ1-1	.	CASSSSLDRGGTEAFF	TGTGCCAGCAGTTCCTCCCTTGACAGGGGGGGAACTGAAGCTTTCTTT
TRBD2	TRBV5-1	16	TRBJ2-5	few	CASSTRLAGGQETQYF	TGCGCCAGCAGCACCCGACTAGCGGGGGGACAAGAGACCCAGTACTTC
TRBD2	TRBV2	14	TRBJ2-7	few	CASTIERGYYEQYF	TGTGCCAGCACTATCGAGCGGGGGTACTACGAGCAGTACTTC
.	TRBV7-2	15	TRBJ2-7	.	CASSLEPGSSYEQYF	TGTGCCAGCAGCTTAGAGCCAGGGAGTTCCTACGAGCAGTACTTC
TRBD2	TRBV10-3	16	TRBJ2-1	few	CAIKESAGRGYNEQFF	TGTGCCATCAAAGAGTCGGCCGGGAGGGGATACAATGAGCAGTTCTTC
.	TRBV9	15	TRBJ2-7	many	CASSVEGLAGYEQYF	TGTGCCAGCAGCGTAGAAGGCCTGGCGGGCTACGAGCAGTACTTC
.	TRBV6-2/TRBV6-3	13	TRBJ2-5	.	CAGSPHLGETQYF	TGTGCCGGCAGCCCCCATTTGGGAGAGACCCAGTACTTC